This T cell receptor beta chain was captured by sequencing in a study of metastatic and nonmetastatic thyroid tumors. None of the patients had undergone any treatment ahead of thyroid surgery. Trimming took off 4 bases at V and 1 base at J, with 19 bases between the two ends. The CDR3 contains 17 residues. Germline CDR1 and CDR2: MNHEY and SMNVEV (reference sequence). TCRdb re-called clones from the PCR reads using MiXCR. Here the sample spans around 53,000 clones, under 20% being singletons. This clone was found many times. The clonotype originates from a female donor with papillary thyroid cancer or a benign thyroid nodule (not recorded which). Some clones in this sample may be carry-over from other donors' samples. This chain links TRBV27 with TRBJ2-5; weak D call: TRBD2 (7 bases). The sequencing input was blood. DNA of the CDR3: TGTGCCAGCAGTTCGTTATGGGGGCGGGAGACCCAAGAGACCCAGTACTTC. Protein: CASSSLWGRETQETQYF.